Below are 30 T cell receptor beta chains sequenced from a single sample in a study of blood T cell repertoires in COVID-19. Clones were sequenced by immunoSEQ multiplex PCR, and TCRdb holds only the in-frame ones, with some missing. The table has some 200,000 clones, around 85% seen once. Sample: peripheral blood. The receptors stem from a man aged 55 to 70 with COVID-19, enrolled during active disease.

V is TRBV3-1 (or the pseudogene TRBV3-2) and J is TRBJ1-3; TRBD1 matches at 12 bases. The CDR3 covers 20 residues. V shed 3 bases, J shed 8 bases, and the junction held 20 bases outside the gene matches. Germline CDR1 and CDR2: LGHDT and YNNKEL (reference sequence). The CDR3 region is CASSHGRGTGGVLRTDTIYF. In DNA, the CDR3 is TGTGCCAGCAGCCATGGCCGGGGGACAGGGGGCGTTTTGAGGACGGACACCATATATTTT.

The chain joins TRBV27 to TRBJ1-6; D may be TRBD1 (6 bases). V was trimmed by 6 bases and J by 7 bases, leaving 16 bases between them. The CDR3 length is 15 residues. CDR1 is MNHEY, CDR2 SMNVEV, per germline (reference sequence). The CDR3: CASRYGQSRNSPLHF. The CDR3 coding sequence is TGTGCCAGCAGGTACGGACAGTCGCGAAATTCACCCCTCCACTTT.

This chain uses TRBV5-6 with TRBJ1-2, with TRBD1 matching 7 bases. The CDR3 sequence is 15 residues long. Germline V gives CDR1 SGHDT, CDR2 YYEEEE. J gave up 5 bases and V 1 base, and 8 bases lay outside the gene matches. The CDR3 nucleotides read TGTGCCAGCAGCTTGCCGGGAGAGGGGGCTTATGGCTACACCTTC. Translation: CASSLPGEGAYGYTF.

This chain connects TRBV18 to TRBJ1-1; unclear D gene. The germline V gene encodes CDR1 KGHSH and CDR2 LQKENI. This CDR3 comprises 14 residues. Trimming pared 6 bases from V and 1 base from J, leaving 12 bases between. The CDR3 nucleotides read TGTGCCAGCTCCTTCGGGGAGGGGAACACTGAAGCTTTCTTT. As protein: CASSFGEGNTEAFF.

The gene calls are TRBV10-3 and TRBJ2-3; weak D call: TRBD1 (6 bases). The CDR3 runs 15 residues. CDR1 is ENHRY, CDR2 SYGVKD, per germline. Trimming cost V 4 bases and J 2 bases, with 13 bases left between them. DNA for the CDR3: TGTGCCATCAGTGGGGGGCGCATGAACACAGATACGCAGTATTTT. It specifies CAISGGRMNTDTQYF.

This chain links TRBV13 with TRBJ2-5; D is ambiguous. Germline assignment: CDR1 PRHDT and CDR2 FYEKMQ (reference sequence). Trimming left V 5 bases short and J 5 bases short, with 9 bases between. This CDR3 spans 12 amino acids. The CDR3 DNA reads as TGTGCCAGCAGCCGCAGGCAGGAGACCCAGTACTTC. This translates into CASSRRQETQYF.

This clone was detected only a few times. The chain carries TRBV7-8 and TRBJ2-5; 8 bases match TRBD1. The CDR3 loop spans 15 amino acids. The germline gives CDR1 SGHVS, CDR2 FQNEAQ. The V and J ends lost 5 bases and 5 bases, in that order; junction bases with no gene match: 10. The CDR3 nucleotides are TGTGCCAGCAGCGGGCAGGGGGCGCTTAGGGAGACCCAGTACTTC. This encodes CASSGQGALRETQYF.

The chain links TRBV4-2 to TRBJ1-4; maybe TRBD1 (5 bases). V lost 0 bases to trimming and J lost 8 bases, with 16 bases between them. The CDR3 runs to 16 residues. Germline V gene sequence: CDR1 LGHNA, CDR2 YNFKEQ. The CDR3 loop is CASSQESRQGGEKLFF. The CDR3 bases are TGTGCCAGCAGCCAAGAGTCAAGGCAGGGAGGAGAAAAACTGTTTTTT.

This sequence joins TRBV7-8 and TRBJ1-5; TRBD1 agrees at 10 bases. Per germline, CDR1 SGHVS and CDR2 FQNEAQ. The CDR3 is 14 residues long. V shed 5 bases and J 6 bases; nucleotides not matched to a gene: 4. The CDR3: CASSEDRGRQPQHF. CDR3 nucleotides: TGTGCCAGCAGCGAAGACAGGGGGCGTCAGCCCCAGCATTTT.

The rearrangement links TRBV7-6 to TRBJ1-5; 7 nucleotides agree with TRBD1. Trimming removed 4 bases from V and 1 base from J; junction bases left unmatched: 4. The CDR3 extends over 15 amino acids. Germline values: CDR1 SGHVS, CDR2 FNYEAQ. The chain's CDR3 is CASSSSGGSNQPQHF. The CDR3 nucleotides are TGTGCCAGCAGCTCGTCAGGGGGAAGCAATCAGCCCCAGCATTTT.

The sample holds one count of this clone. This rearrangement joins TRBV7-2 to TRBJ2-7; tentatively, D is TRBD1 (5 bases). Deletions cut 2 bases from V and 2 bases from J, with 10 bases between. The CDR3 is 14 amino acids. Per the germline V gene, CDR1 is SGHTA and CDR2 is FQGNSA. The CDR3 is CASSLYKDTYEQYF. The CDR3 DNA is TGTGCCAGCAGCTTATATAAGGACACCTACGAGCAGTACTTC.

V and J are TRBV4-3 and TRBJ1-1, with no clear D. The CDR3 sequence is 13 residues long. Per the germline V gene, CDR1 is LGHNA and CDR2 is YSLEER. The V gene lost 0 bases and the J gene lost 12 bases, with 14 bases spanning the gap. Here the CDR3 reads CASSQDLREVTFF. CDR3 nucleotides: TGCGCCAGCAGCCAAGATTTGAGGGAGGTAACTTTCTTT.

The rearrangement uses TRBV10-3 and TRBJ1-3, with D perhaps TRBD1 (6 bases). CDR1 is ENHRY, CDR2 SYGVKD, per germline. Trimming took off 11 bases at V and 1 base at J, with 15 bases between the two ends. This CDR3 has 14 residues. The CDR3 nucleotides are TGTGCCTCCTGGGGGGGCGAGTCTGGAAACACCATATATTTT. It specifies CASWGGESGNTIYF.

The rearrangement links TRBV12-3 or TRBV12-4 to TRBJ1-2; D call uncertain. Trimming cost V 6 bases and J 9 bases, with 14 bases left between them. The length of the CDR3 is 12 residues. CDR3 residues: CASSPGLRSYTF. The CDR3 DNA is TGTGCCAGCAGCCCAGGACTGCGTAGCTACACCTTC.

The rearrangement uses TRBV19 and TRBJ1-2; perhaps TRBD1 as D (6 bases). The CDR3 runs 14 residues. V was clipped by 5 bases and J by 4 bases, with 14 bases between them. In germline, CDR1 is LNHDA, CDR2 SQIVND (reference sequence). Here the CDR3 reads CASSSARGSYGYTF. The CDR3 bases are TGTGCCAGTAGTTCCGCCAGGGGATCCTATGGCTACACCTTC.

The CDR3 region has the DNA TGTGCCAGCAGTTCGACCCCCCTCGGGACTGAAGCTTTCTTT. Translated, it gives CASSSTPLGTEAFF. This chain connects TRBV27 to TRBJ1-1; D not resolved. Germline V CDR1 and CDR2: MNHEY, SMNVEV (reference sequence). Deletions cut 4 bases from V and 5 bases from J, with 14 bases between. The length of the CDR3 is 14 residues.

This chain joins TRBV18 and TRBJ1-2; 11 nucleotides agree with TRBD1. V gave up 6 bases and J gave up 6 bases; unmatched junction bases: 0. There are 12 residues in the CDR3. Germline V gene data show CDR1 as KGHSH and CDR2 as LQKENI. The CDR3 spells CASSGQGDGYTF. CDR3 bases: TGTGCCAGCTCGGGACAGGGGGATGGCTACACCTTC.

The V and J genes are TRBV15 and TRBJ2-4; D possibly corresponds to TRBD1 (6 bases). The germline V and J ends were trimmed by 1 base and 2 bases, with 12 bases remaining between them. The CDR3 consists of 16 residues. Germline V gene sequence: CDR1 LNHNV, CDR2 YYDKDF (reference sequence). The CDR3 here is CATSRGDIKTKNIQYF. DNA for the CDR3: TGTGCCACCAGCAGAGGGGACATTAAGACCAAAAACATTCAGTACTTC.

The rearrangement joins TRBV3-1 (or the pseudogene TRBV3-2) to TRBJ1-5, with D maybe TRBD1 (5 bases). Germline V gene lookup returns CDR1 LGHDT and CDR2 YNNKEL (reference sequence). The CDR3 consists of 17 residues. The V and J ends lost 1 base and 0 bases respectively, with 13 bases between them. In DNA, the CDR3 is TGTGCCAGCAGCCAAGGGCGGGGCAGCTATAGCAATCAGCCCCAGCATTTT. Protein product: CASSQGRGSYSNQPQHF.

The V and J genes are TRBV9 and TRBJ2-5; 11 bases agree with TRBD2. Trimming removed 0 bases from V and 4 bases from J; junction bases left unmatched: 5. From germline, CDR1 is SGDLS and CDR2 YYNGEE. The CDR3 totals 16 residues. In DNA form, the CDR3 reads TGTGCCAGCAGCGTAGAGAGTAGCGGGAGGGGAGAGACCCAGTACTTC. Protein product: CASSVESSGRGETQYF.

The chain links TRBV6-5 to TRBJ2-3; D is perhaps TRBD1 (7 bases). Trimming shortened V by 5 bases and J by 5 bases, and 14 bases separated the two germline ends. The CDR3 runs 14 residues. The V gene's germline CDR1 is MNHEY and CDR2 SVGAGI. Here the CDR3 reads CASSRTQGGDTQYF. CDR3 DNA: TGTGCCAGCAGTCGGACCCAGGGGGGAGATACGCAGTATTTT.

The rearrangement joins TRBV10-2 to TRBJ1-3; no definite D call. The V and J ends lost 5 bases and 4 bases respectively, with 18 bases between them. Germline CDR1 is WSHSY and CDR2 is SAAADI. The CDR3 runs to 16 residues. The CDR3 here is CASSLTRSNSGNTIYF. CDR3 nucleotides: TGCGCCAGCAGTCTGACACGATCAAATTCCGGAAACACCATATATTTT.

This rearrangement joins TRBV2 to TRBJ2-4, with a possible D match to TRBD1 (6 bases). CDR3 size: 12 residues. The germline CDR1 and CDR2 sequences are SNHLY and FYNNEI. Trimming took 3 bases from V and 14 from J, leaving 14 bases between them. As DNA, the CDR3 is TGTGCCAGCAGTGAGAGGAAGAGGACAGAGTACTTC. Protein: CASSERKRTEYF.

The chain employs TRBV7-9 and TRBJ2-5; TRBD1 might be the D (5 bases). The ends were cut back, 5 bases at V and 5 bases at J, with 12 bases in the middle. CDR1 and CDR2 (germline): SEHNR, FQNEAQ (reference sequence). This CDR3 contains 13 residues. The CDR3 bases are TGTGCCAGCAGCCGAGACAGTAGGGAGACCCAGTACTTC. Its protein product is CASSRDSRETQYF.

This clone was counted a few times. This sequence joins TRBV7-9 and TRBJ1-6; tentatively, D is TRBD1 (6 bases). The V end was cut by 1 base, the J end by 4 bases, with 17 bases between. Per the germline V gene, CDR1 is SEHNR and CDR2 is FQNEAQ (reference sequence). CDR3 length: 18 residues. The CDR3 spells CASSLGFQGRGYNSPLHF. The CDR3 DNA reads TGTGCCAGCAGCTTAGGCTTCCAGGGGAGGGGATATAATTCACCCCTCCACTTT.

The J gene is TRBJ1-2, the V gene TRBV19; TRBD1 matches 7 bases. Germline V gene lookup returns CDR1 LNHDA and CDR2 SQIVND (reference sequence). This CDR3 region has 14 residues. The ends lost 0 bases at V and 5 bases at J; junction bases unmatched: 3. DNA of the CDR3: TGTGCCAGTAGTATAGAAGGACAGGAATATGGCTACACCTTC. It is translated as CASSIEGQEYGYTF.

The chain couples TRBV19 to TRBJ1-2, with 10 bases identical to TRBD1. J lost 7 bases, V lost 1 base, and 6 bases had no gene match. CDR1 and CDR2 from the germline V gene are LNHDA and SQIVND (reference sequence). CDR3 length: 15 amino acids. CDR3 nucleotide sequence: TGTGCCAGTAGTATAGGCCGGACAGGGGGTTTTGGCTACACCTTC. Translation: CASSIGRTGGFGYTF.

Here the CDR3 DNA reads TGCGCCAGCAGTGGGGCGACAGGAAATACCGGGGAGCTGTTTTTT. Its translation is CASSGATGNTGELFF. The chain couples TRBV10-1 to TRBJ2-2; maybe TRBD1 (6 bases). Trimming pared 4 bases from V and 5 bases from J, leaving 14 bases between. The germline gives CDR1 WNHNN, CDR2 SYGVQD (reference sequence). The CDR3 contains 15 residues.

This chain connects TRBV6-5 to TRBJ1-5; the match to TRBD1 covers 10 bases. This CDR3 comprises 14 residues. The germline CDR1 and CDR2 sequences are MNHEY and SVGAGI. J lost 6 bases, V lost 6 bases, and 5 bases had no gene match. CDR3 sequence (DNA): TGTGCCAGCAGCCTCCGGACAGGGGGTCAGCCCCAGCATTTT. This translates into CASSLRTGGQPQHF.

This clone was counted between two and nine times. J is TRBJ1-1 and V is TRBV4-1; D unclear. V was shortened by 0 bases and J by 0 bases, with 8 bases between the two germline ends. CDR1 and CDR2 (germline): MGHRA, YSYEKL. The CDR3 is made up of 15 amino acids. CDR3 in amino acids: CASSQESSLNTEAFF. The CDR3 DNA reads TGCGCCAGCAGCCAAGAGAGCTCATTGAACACTGAAGCTTTCTTT.